The 12 T cell receptor beta chains below come from one sample, sequenced in a study of T-cell reconstitution after alpha-beta-depleted transplantation in children. A TCRbeta library incorporating unique molecular identifiers was prepared. Each CDR3 protein gets one entry after TCRdb re-called the PCR reads with MiXCR. This sample has about 1,000,000 distinct CDR3 sequences, with roughly 29% found just once. Sequencing was performed on PBMCs, mostly from graft donor cells, taken 360 days after TCRalphabeta/CD19-depleted stem cell transplant. The receptors originated from a boy less than two years old who had a stem cell transplant for SCID, so the T cells may come from the graft donor.

This clonotype was counted only a few times. The genes are TRBV20-1 and TRBJ2-7, with a tentative D call TRBD1 (5 bases). The length of the CDR3 is 12 residues. Germline V CDR1 and CDR2: DFQATT, SNEGSKA (reference sequence). Trimming took 3 bases from V and 6 from J, leaving 12 bases between them. Here the CDR3 reads CSARSRVGEQYF. In nucleotides, the CDR3 is TGCAGTGCTAGGAGCAGGGTTGGCGAGCAGTACTTC.

This clonotype is a singleton in its sample. The chain employs TRBV4-2 and TRBJ2-7; tentatively, D is TRBD2 (5 bases). The CDR3 consists of 16 residues. With 0 bases removed from V and 3 bases from J, the gap between germline ends came to 15 bases. The germline gives CDR1 LGHNA, CDR2 YNFKEQ. This chain's CDR3 is CASSQDVSREGYEQYF. The CDR3 DNA sequence: TGTGCCAGCAGCCAAGATGTGTCCCGAGAGGGCTACGAGCAGTACTTC.

V is TRBV29-1 and J is TRBJ2-2; 9 nucleotides agree with TRBD1. This CDR3 has 14 amino acids. Germline V gene lookup returns CDR1 SQVTM and CDR2 ANQGSEA. V lost 4 bases, J lost 1 base, and 1 base stayed unmatched. CDR3 sequence: CSVAGQGNTGELFF. The CDR3 region has the DNA TGCAGCGTTGCGGGACAGGGGAACACCGGGGAGCTGTTTTTT.

V and J are TRBV12-3 or TRBV12-4 and TRBJ2-2; no firm D call. The CDR3 extends over 12 amino acids. The V gene lost 7 bases and the J gene lost 5 bases, with 8 bases spanning the gap. CDR3 amino acids: CASTPSTGELFF. Written as DNA, the CDR3 is TGTGCCAGCACCCCGAGTACCGGGGAGCTGTTTTTT.

This clonotype was counted a few times. This may come from a read error, since a much larger clone is one base off. This rearrangement joins TRBV3-1 to TRBJ2-5; D ambiguous. In germline, CDR1 is LGHDT, CDR2 YNNKEL (reference sequence). The CDR3 loop spans 10 amino acids. V lost 8 bases to trimming and J lost 4 bases, with 5 bases between them. CDR3 sequence (DNA): TGTGCCAGCGCCCGAGAGACCCAGTACTTC. Its translation is CASARETQYF.

V is TRBV4-2 and J is TRBJ2-7; D may be TRBD2 (5 bases). The CDR3 totals 15 residues. Trimming took off 2 bases at V and 3 bases at J, with 14 bases between the two ends. In germline, CDR1 is LGHNA, CDR2 YNFKEQ. CDR3 sequence: CASSQTEGAVYEQYF. The CDR3 coding sequence is TGTGCCAGCAGCCAAACAGAGGGTGCGGTCTACGAGCAGTACTTC.

The chain combines TRBV6-2 or TRBV6-3 with TRBJ2-7, with 13 bases fitting TRBD2. The V and J ends lost 5 bases and 0 bases, in that order; junction bases with no gene match: 19. Germline V gene lookup returns CDR1 MNHEY and CDR2 SVGEGT. The CDR3 totals 21 residues. The CDR3 bases are TGTGCCAGCAGTCCCCGGGGGCGGACTGGACTAGCGGGGGCCCTCTCCTACGAGCAGTACTTC. Its translation: CASSPRGRTGLAGALSYEQYF.

This clonotype was seen more than once but under ten times. The CDR3 is CATSRGPEGYF. CDR3 in DNA: TGTGCCACCAGCAGAGGACCTGAGGGGTACTTC. The chain has TRBV15 and TRBJ2-7; D perhaps matches TRBD2 (5 bases). V lost 1 base, J lost 12 bases, and 10 bases lay in between. CDR3 length equals 11 residues. Germline loops: CDR1 LNHNV, CDR2 YYDKDF (reference sequence).

The chain couples TRBV20-1 to TRBJ2-5; the match to TRBD2 covers 8 bases. V lost 3 bases to trimming and J lost 4 bases; unmatched junction nucleotides: 7. The V gene's germline CDR1 is DFQATT and CDR2 SNEGSKA (reference sequence). CDR3 size: 14 residues. The CDR3 nucleotides read TGCAGTGCTAGTGGTGCGGGGGGCAGAGAGACCCAGTACTTC. Protein: CSASGAGGRETQYF.

The gene calls are TRBV5-1 and TRBJ2-1, with D hard to call. The length of the CDR3 is 13 residues. V was trimmed by 3 bases and J by 6 bases, leaving 10 bases between them. Germline CDR1 is SGHRS and CDR2 is YFSETQ. CDR3 sequence (DNA): TGCGCCAGCAGCTCCTCGCCCCCCAATGAGCAGTTCTTC. This codes for CASSSSPPNEQFF.

This chain links TRBV18 with TRBJ1-2, with 8 positions matching TRBD1. With 3 bases clipped from V and 6 bases from J, the junction kept 9 bases outside the gene matches. The CDR3 totals 15 residues. Germline CDR1 KGHSH, CDR2 LQKENI. CDR3 in amino acids: CASSPSSQGANGYTF. As DNA, the CDR3 is TGTGCCAGCTCACCCTCTAGCCAGGGGGCGAATGGCTACACCTTC.

This clonotype was picked up a small number of times. The chain has TRBV6-2 or TRBV6-3 and TRBJ2-3; no clear D. With 2 bases removed from V and 0 bases from J, the gap between germline ends came to 6 bases. CDR3 size: 14 residues. Germline CDR1 reads MNHEY; CDR2 reads SVGEGT. CDR3 loop: CASSYLVSTDTQYF. CDR3 in DNA: TGTGCCAGCAGTTACCTTGTTAGCACAGATACGCAGTATTTT.